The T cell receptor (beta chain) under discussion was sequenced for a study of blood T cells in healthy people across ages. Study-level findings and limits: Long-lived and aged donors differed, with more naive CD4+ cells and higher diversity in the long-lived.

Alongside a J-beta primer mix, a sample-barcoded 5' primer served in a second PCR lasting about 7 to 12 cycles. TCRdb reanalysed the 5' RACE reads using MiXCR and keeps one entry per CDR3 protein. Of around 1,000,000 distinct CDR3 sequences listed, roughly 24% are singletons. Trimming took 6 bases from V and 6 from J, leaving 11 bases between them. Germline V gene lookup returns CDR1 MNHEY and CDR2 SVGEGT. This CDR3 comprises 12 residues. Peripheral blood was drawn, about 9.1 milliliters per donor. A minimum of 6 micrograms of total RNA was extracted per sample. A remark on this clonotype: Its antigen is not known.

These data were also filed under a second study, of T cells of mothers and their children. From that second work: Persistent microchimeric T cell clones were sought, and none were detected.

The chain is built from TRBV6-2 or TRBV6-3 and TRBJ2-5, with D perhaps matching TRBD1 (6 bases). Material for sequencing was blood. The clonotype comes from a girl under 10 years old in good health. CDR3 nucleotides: TGTGCCAGCAGCCGGACAGTCCAGACCCAGTACTTC. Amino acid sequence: CASSRTVQTQYF.